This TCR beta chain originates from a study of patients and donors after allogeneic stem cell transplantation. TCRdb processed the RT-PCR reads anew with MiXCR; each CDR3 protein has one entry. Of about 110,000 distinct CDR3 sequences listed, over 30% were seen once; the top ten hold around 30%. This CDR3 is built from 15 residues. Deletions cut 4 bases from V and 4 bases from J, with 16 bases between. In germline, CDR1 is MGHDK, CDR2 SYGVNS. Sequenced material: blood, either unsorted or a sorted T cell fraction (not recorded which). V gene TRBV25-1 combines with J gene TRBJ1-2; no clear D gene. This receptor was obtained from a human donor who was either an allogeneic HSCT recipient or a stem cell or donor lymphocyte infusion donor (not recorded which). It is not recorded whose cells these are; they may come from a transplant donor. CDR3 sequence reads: CASSGDGLWPYGYTF. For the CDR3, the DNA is TGTGCCAGCAGTGGAGACGGGCTATGGCCCTATGGCTACACCTTC.